One sample yielded the 18 T cell receptor beta chains listed below, sequenced in a study of neoadjuvant nivolumab and ipilimumab in lung cancer. Sequenced by immunoSEQ multiplex PCR; TCRdb stores in-frame clones only, minus some. The sample contains almost 2,000 clones, approximately 84% of which appear only once. The sequencing here drew on tumor tissue, taken before neoadjuvant nivolumab, alone or with ipilimumab. Source of these receptors: an adult with non-small cell lung cancer.

This clone was observed a single time. The CDR3 nucleotides are TGTGCCAGCAGTTTAGGACAGGGCACAGATACGCAGTATTTT. This sequence encodes CASSLGQGTDTQYF. The V gene is TRBV28, the J gene TRBJ2-3, with TRBD1 matching 7 bases. V trimming: 2 bases; J trimming: 1 base; junction bases outside the gene matches: 0. The V gene's germline CDR1 is MDHEN and CDR2 SYDVKM. The CDR3 runs to 14 residues.

The V gene is TRBV6-5, the J gene TRBJ2-1; perhaps TRBD2 as D (5 bases). This CDR3 is built from 15 residues. Trimming removed 5 bases at V and 4 bases at J, with 15 bases between. The germline V gene encodes CDR1 MNHEY and CDR2 SVGAGI. In DNA, the CDR3 is TGTGCCAGCAGTGGGTCCGGAGGCGGATACAATGAGCAGTTCTTC. It codes for CASSGSGGGYNEQFF.

The chain combines TRBV6-1 with TRBJ1-1; maybe TRBD1 (5 bases). CDR3 length: 11 amino acids. V shed 0 bases and J shed 14 bases, with 10 bases lying between them. The V gene's germline CDR1 is MNHNS and CDR2 SASEGT. CDR3 sequence: CASSEALTAFF. CDR3 bases: TGTGCCAGCAGTGAAGCCCTGACAGCCTTCTTT.

This sequence joins TRBV7-3 and TRBJ2-1; 7 bases are a match to TRBD2. Germline V gene sequence: CDR1 SGHTA, CDR2 FQGTGA. Germline trimming cut 5 bases from V and 8 bases from J; bases unmatched to any gene: 12. The CDR3 consists of 15 residues. The CDR3 sequence is CASSRSPGLIYEQFF. The CDR3 bases are TGTGCCAGCAGCCGATCTCCGGGACTAATCTATGAGCAGTTCTTC.

The chain combines TRBV10-2 with TRBJ2-7; D perhaps matches TRBD2 (6 bases). The CDR3 runs to 15 residues. Trimming removed 0 bases from V and 2 bases from J, with 11 bases in between. Germline V gene sequence: CDR1 WSHSY, CDR2 SAAADI. Here the CDR3 DNA reads TGCGCCAGCAGTGAGTCGGGGGGAGCGGCCTACGAGCAGTACTTC. It translates to CASSESGGAAYEQYF.

The DNA for the CDR3 is TGTGCCAGCAGCTTATGGACAGGGGGCATCTACGAGCAGTACTTC. Amino acids: CASSLWTGGIYEQYF. The J gene is TRBJ2-7, the V gene TRBV7-9; 11 bases line up with TRBD1. Looked up from germline, CDR1 is SEHNR and CDR2 is FQNEAQ (reference sequence). The V gene end was trimmed by 2 bases and the J gene end by 3 bases; junction bases not matched to a gene: 3. The CDR3 spans 15 residues. The entire variable domain, with the rest obtained from reference TRBV7-9 and TRBJ2-7, is as follows: DTGVSQNPRHKITKRGQNVTFRCDPISEHNRLYWYRQTLGQGPEFLTYFQNEAQLEKSRLLSDRFSAERPKGSFSTLEIQRTEQGDSAMYLCASSLWTGGIYEQYFGPGTRLTVT.

The genes are TRBV4-2 and TRBJ2-7; TRBD2 aligns across 8 bases. The germline V gene has CDR1 LGHNA and CDR2 YNFKEQ. V shed 4 bases and J 2 bases; nucleotides not matched to a gene: 7. The CDR3 totals 15 residues. The CDR3 here is CASSPRAGEAYEQYF. CDR3 in DNA: TGTGCCAGCAGCCCTAGAGCGGGAGAGGCCTACGAGCAGTACTTC.

This clone appeared once. This rearrangement joins TRBV30 to TRBJ2-3; 14 bases fit TRBD2. CDR1 is GTSNPN and CDR2 is SVGIG in the germline V gene (reference sequence). The CDR3 runs 15 residues. Unmatched junction bases numbered 5, after V lost 3 bases and J lost 6 bases. The CDR3 DNA reads as TGTGCCTGGAGGACTAGCGGGAGGGAATGGGATACGCAGTATTTT. This encodes CAWRTSGREWDTQYF. Looking up the rest from reference TRBV30 and TRBJ2-3 gives the full variable domain: SQTIHQWPATLVQPVGSPLSLECTVEGTSNPNLYWYRQAAGRGLQLLFYSVGIGQISSEVPQNLSASRPQDRQFILSSKKLLLSDSGFYLCAWRTSGREWDTQYFGPGTRLTVL.

This chain uses TRBV28 with TRBJ2-7; the match to TRBD2 covers 7 bases. The germline V gene has CDR1 MDHEN and CDR2 SYDVKM. The CDR3 spans 15 residues. Trimming took 5 bases from V and 2 from J; bases not matched to a gene: 9. CDR3 nucleotides: TGTGCCAGCAGTCCTCTAGCGGTTGCTGCCTACGAGCAGTACTTC. Translating gives CASSPLAVAAYEQYF.

This chain connects TRBV4-3 to TRBJ2-1; no definite D call. Trimming left V 0 bases short and J 3 bases short, with 6 bases between. The CDR3 totals 14 residues. Per germline, CDR1 LGHNA and CDR2 YSLEER. The CDR3 DNA reads as TGCGCCAGCAGCCAAGATCTGGGCTACAATGAGCAGTTCTTC. Protein sequence: CASSQDLGYNEQFF.

The rearrangement uses TRBV9 and TRBJ2-3; D is unclear. Trimming took 0 bases from V and 0 from J, leaving 11 bases between them. CDR1 is SGDLS, CDR2 YYNGEE, per germline. The CDR3 runs 16 residues. This chain's CDR3 is CASSVAWGSSTDTQYF. CDR3 DNA sequence: TGTGCCAGCAGCGTAGCTTGGGGATCGAGCACAGATACGCAGTATTTT. The whole variable domain, remainder taken from reference TRBV9 and TRBJ2-3, is DSGVTQTPKHLITATGQRVTLRCSPRSGDLSVYWYQQSLDQGLQFLIQYYNGEERAKGNILERFSAQQFPDLHSELNLSSLELGDSALYFCASSVAWGSSTDTQYFGPGTRLTVL.

This rearrangement joins TRBV7-9 to TRBJ1-3; D ambiguous. Germline lookup yields CDR1 SEHNR and CDR2 FQNEAQ (reference sequence). The CDR3 loop spans 14 amino acids. V gave up 5 bases and J gave up 0 bases, with 8 bases separating them. This CDR3 is CASSIRGSGNTIYF. In nucleotides, the CDR3 is TGTGCCAGCAGCATACGGGGCTCTGGAAACACCATATATTTT.

This clone came up a few times. The chain joins TRBV2 to TRBJ2-1; TRBD2 agrees at 7 bases. This CDR3 spans 15 amino acids. Germline values: CDR1 SNHLY, CDR2 FYNNEI. The ends lost 3 bases at V and 4 bases at J; junction bases unmatched: 6. The CDR3 here is CASSDPAGTYNEQFF. CDR3 coding DNA: TGTGCCAGCAGTGACCCAGCGGGGACTTACAATGAGCAGTTCTTC.

The chain uses TRBV2 and TRBJ2-7; 7 bases match TRBD2. Germline assignment: CDR1 SNHLY and CDR2 FYNNEI. This CDR3 has 12 residues. The J segment lost 3 bases and the V segment lost 7 bases, leaving 3 bases of the junction unmatched. Written as DNA, the CDR3 is TGTGCCAGCAAAGGGGACTACTACGAGCAGTACTTC. Its translation: CASKGDYYEQYF.

V is TRBV2 and J is TRBJ1-5; no definite D call. The V and J ends lost 7 bases and 2 bases respectively, with 9 bases between them. This CDR3 spans 13 amino acids. The germline V gene has CDR1 SNHLY and CDR2 FYNNEI. In DNA form, the CDR3 reads TGTGCCAGCACGGGAATGGGCAATCAGCCCCAGCATTTT. It is translated as CASTGMGNQPQHF.

The rearrangement uses TRBV15 and TRBJ2-5; 8 bases are shared with TRBD1. The CDR3 covers 15 residues. CDR1 is LNHNV, CDR2 YYDKDF, per germline (reference sequence). Trimming at V came to 0 bases and at J to 5 bases, leaving 5 bases not matched to a gene. CDR3 DNA sequence: TGTGCCACCAGCAGAGATCAGGGGGCGAGGGAGACCCAGTACTTC. It translates to CATSRDQGARETQYF.

The chain recombines TRBV10-3 with TRBJ2-7, with a tentative D call TRBD2 (6 bases). The CDR3 length is 14 residues. The ends were cut back, 5 bases at V and 4 bases at J, with 15 bases in the middle. Germline values: CDR1 ENHRY, CDR2 SYGVKD. CDR3 in DNA: TGTGCCATCAGTCACCCGGGACTTACTTACGAGCAGTACTTC. Translating gives CAISHPGLTYEQYF.

In its sample, this clone was seen a few times. The chain couples TRBV5-6 to TRBJ2-1, with D uncertain. This CDR3 has 16 amino acids. Per germline, CDR1 SGHDT and CDR2 YYEEEE. V was cut by 0 bases and J by 3 bases, with 13 bases left in between. The CDR3 DNA follows: TGTGCCAGCAGCTTGGCCGACACGTCAGACTACAATGAGCAGTTCTTC. Encoded protein: CASSLADTSDYNEQFF.